Detailed here is one T cell receptor (beta chain). The target antigen is unknown. The data originate from a study of T cell repertoires and Cas9 in healthy adults. Across the whole study: Characterization of SpCas9-reactive CD4 and CD8 T cells covered multi-effector potency, cytotoxicity and lineage. Study results and limitations: In vitro, SpCas9-reactive Tregs were reported to curb effector T cell proliferation and function.

Generated by immunoSEQ multiplex PCR, the TCRdb table keeps only in-frame clones and is missing some. Here the sample spans tens of thousands of clones, about 89% being singletons. V gave up 3 bases and J gave up 4 bases; unmatched junction bases: 5. This CDR3 comprises 17 residues. Germline loops: CDR1 MGHRA, CDR2 YSYEKL. V is TRBV4-1 and J is TRBJ2-5; TRBD2 matches at 16 bases. Sequenced: CD4+ effector T cells (CD127+, CD25-, CD137-, CD154-) from PBMCs; culture status not recorded. The sequence came from a human donor in good health. CDR3 coding DNA: TGCGCCAGCAGCCAGGCCGGGACTAGCGGGAGGGGAGAGACCCAGTACTTC. The encoded protein is CASSQAGTSGRGETQYF.